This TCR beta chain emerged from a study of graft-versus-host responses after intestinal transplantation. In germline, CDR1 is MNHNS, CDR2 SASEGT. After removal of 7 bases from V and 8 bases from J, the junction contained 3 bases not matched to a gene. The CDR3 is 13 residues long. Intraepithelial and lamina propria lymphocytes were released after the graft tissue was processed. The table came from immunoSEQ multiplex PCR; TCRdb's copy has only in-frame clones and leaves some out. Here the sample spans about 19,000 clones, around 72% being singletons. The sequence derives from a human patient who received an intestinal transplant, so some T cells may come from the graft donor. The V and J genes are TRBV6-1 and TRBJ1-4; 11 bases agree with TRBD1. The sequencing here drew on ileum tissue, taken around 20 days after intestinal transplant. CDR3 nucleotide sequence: TGTGCCAGCACGGACAGGGGGCGGGAAAAACTGTTTTTT. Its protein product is CASTDRGREKLFF.